The 31 T cell receptor beta chains reported below all come from one sample, sequenced in a study of T-cell reconstitution after alpha-beta-depleted transplantation in children. TCRbeta library preparation incorporated unique molecular identifiers. A single record per CDR3 protein comes from TCRdb applying MiXCR to the PCR reads. The top ten clones hold more than 2% of a sample with a few hundred thousand distinct CDR3 sequences, about 9.4% of them seen once. The sample in question was PBMCs from the stem cell graft donor, obtained from the stem cell graft. These receptors came from a human donor who donated a stem cell graft to a child with acute lymphoblastic leukemia.

The CDR3 reads CATSRVGWTGGDYVPGIDEQFF. DNA for the CDR3: TGTGCCACCAGCAGGGTGGGGTGGACTGGCGGAGACTATGTTCCCGGGATCGATGAGCAGTTCTTC. This chain connects TRBV15 to TRBJ2-1, with D possibly being TRBD2 (5 bases). Trimming pared 3 bases from V and 8 bases from J, leaving 38 bases between. There are 22 residues in the CDR3. Germline-derived CDR1 and CDR2 are LNHNV and YYDKDF (reference sequence).

Comment on this clonotype: This may stem from a read error, because a much larger clone lies one nucleotide away. The chain has TRBV28 and TRBJ2-3; 7 positions match TRBD2. Germline assignment: CDR1 MDHEN and CDR2 SYDVKM. Trimming at V came to 2 bases and at J to 10 bases, leaving 9 bases not matched to a gene. This CDR3 has 14 residues. DNA for the CDR3: TGTGCCAGCAGTTTAAAGGTGACTAGCCCACCGCAGTATTTT. This gives the protein CASSLKVTSPPQYF.

This clonotype was observed many times. This sequence joins TRBV20-1 and TRBJ2-7, with 9 bases lining up with TRBD2. CDR1 and CDR2 (germline): DFQATT, SNEGSKA (reference sequence). The CDR3 runs to 13 residues. J lost 1 base, V lost 6 bases, and 4 bases had no gene match. CDR3 coding DNA: TGCAGTGCGCCTACTAGCGGGTCCTACGAGCAGTACTTC. It encodes CSAPTSGSYEQYF.

This clonotype was found many times. The rearrangement joins TRBV20-1 to TRBJ2-1; TRBD2 matches 11 bases. J lost 7 bases, V lost 6 bases, and 8 bases had no gene match. Germline CDR1 reads DFQATT; CDR2 reads SNEGSKA (reference sequence). CDR3 length: 14 residues. CDR3 nucleotides: TGCAGTGCCCCTACTAGCGGGAGCAGGAATGAGCAGTTCTTC. Translation gives CSAPTSGSRNEQFF.

This clonotype was counted ten times or more. The chain carries TRBV18 and TRBJ2-6; TRBD2 might be the D (5 bases). Per germline, CDR1 KGHSH and CDR2 LQKENI. The V end was cut by 8 bases, the J end by 0 bases, with 17 bases between. The CDR3 is made up of 17 amino acids. CDR3 coding DNA: TGTGCCAGCCCAAGTGGGTCGGGGTCCTCTGGGGCCAACGTCCTGACTTTC. Its translation: CASPSGSGSSGANVLTF.

The V and J genes are TRBV7-3 and TRBJ2-5; 10 bases align to TRBD1. Germline V CDR1 and CDR2: SGHTA, FQGTGA. Unmatched junction bases numbered 6, after V lost 1 base and J lost 4 bases. CDR3 length: 16 amino acids. This CDR3 reads CASSLKTGGGGETQYF. In DNA form, the CDR3 reads TGTGCCAGCAGCTTAAAGACAGGGGGCGGTGGAGAGACCCAGTACTTC.

Only a few counts were recorded for this clonotype. This sequence joins TRBV9 and TRBJ2-2; the match to TRBD1 covers 7 bases. Trimming cost V 0 bases and J 0 bases; bases outside gene matches: 8. Germline-derived CDR1 and CDR2 are SGDLS and YYNGEE. The CDR3 covers 18 residues. CDR3 DNA sequence: TGTGCCAGCAGCGTAGGACAGGGTGTCCGCGCGAACACCGGGGAGCTGTTTTTT. It codes for CASSVGQGVRANTGELFF.

V and J are TRBV9 and TRBJ1-5; D possibly corresponds to TRBD1 (5 bases). CDR3 length equals 13 residues. The V and J ends lost 1 base and 4 bases respectively, with 6 bases between them. Germline V gene data show CDR1 as SGDLS and CDR2 as YYNGEE. The CDR3: CASSVWGNQPQHF. The CDR3 DNA sequence: TGTGCCAGCAGCGTATGGGGGAATCAGCCCCAGCATTTT. Full variable domain (rest looked up from reference TRBV9 and TRBJ1-5): DSGVTQTPKHLITATGQRVTLRCSPRSGDLSVYWYQQSLDQGLQFLIQYYNGEERAKGNILERFSAQQFPDLHSELNLSSLELGDSALYFCASSVWGNQPQHFGDGTRLSIL.

This chain connects TRBV15 to TRBJ2-1; D possibly corresponds to TRBD2 (5 bases). Germline values: CDR1 LNHNV, CDR2 YYDKDF (reference sequence). The CDR3 runs 16 residues. Trimming pared 1 base from V and 0 bases from J, leaving 10 bases between. For the CDR3, the DNA is TGTGCCACCAGCAGAGGAGGACTGAGCTCCTACAATGAGCAGTTCTTC. It translates to CATSRGGLSSYNEQFF.

This clonotype was recorded a few times. The chain employs TRBV7-9 and TRBJ1-5; maybe TRBD1 (5 bases). From germline, CDR1 is SEHNR and CDR2 FQNEAQ (reference sequence). Between the trimmed V and J ends, which lost 1 base and 2 bases, there was a span of 15 bases. This CDR3 comprises 17 residues. CDR3 sequence (DNA): TGTGCCAGCAGCTTAGTCTTCGGGGGTAGTGGCAATCAGCCCCAGCATTTT. Encoded protein: CASSLVFGGSGNQPQHF. Full variable domain (missing parts from reference TRBV7-9 and TRBJ1-5): DTGVSQNPRHKITKRGQNVTFRCDPISEHNRLYWYRQTLGQGPEFLTYFQNEAQLEKSRLLSDRFSAERPKGSFSTLEIQRTEQGDSAMYLCASSLVFGGSGNQPQHFGDGTRLSIL.

This clonotype has at least ten counts. The chain employs TRBV20-1 and TRBJ2-1; D is undetermined. Trimming took off 0 bases at V and 3 bases at J, with 6 bases between the two ends. This CDR3 is built from 13 residues. From germline, CDR1 is DFQATT and CDR2 SNEGSKA (reference sequence). DNA of the CDR3: TGCAGTGCTAGAGAACATGGCTACAATGAGCAGTTCTTC. This gives the protein CSAREHGYNEQFF.

This clonotype has a handful of counts. This chain joins TRBV7-8 and TRBJ2-7; TRBD1 aligns across 11 bases. Per the germline V gene, CDR1 is SGHVS and CDR2 is FQNEAQ. Trimming at V came to 4 bases and at J to 4 bases, leaving 15 bases not matched to a gene. This CDR3 contains 18 residues. CDR3 loop: CASSSGQGADLPFYEQYF. CDR3 in DNA: TGTGCCAGCAGCTCCGGACAGGGGGCGGACTTACCCTTTTACGAGCAGTACTTC. The whole variable domain, filled in from reference TRBV7-8 and TRBJ2-7, reads GAGVSQSPRYKVAKRGQDVALRCDPISGHVSLFWYQQALGQGPEFLTYFQNEAQLDKSGLPSDRFFAERPEGSVSTLKIQRTQQEDSAVYLCASSSGQGADLPFYEQYFGPGTRLTVT.

This clonotype was picked up many times. The CDR3 DNA follows: TGTGCCAGCAGCTTAACGGGGGGTGAGGCAGATACGCAGTATTTT. The encoded protein is CASSLTGGEADTQYF. The chain combines TRBV7-3 with TRBJ2-3; the D gene is possibly TRBD2 (6 bases). Deletions cut 0 bases from V and 4 bases from J, with 11 bases between. The CDR3 loop spans 15 amino acids. Per germline, CDR1 SGHTA and CDR2 FQGTGA.

This clonotype was picked up many times. V usage is TRBV10-3 and J usage is TRBJ2-5; 7 nucleotides agree with TRBD2. This CDR3 contains 17 residues. Germline lookup yields CDR1 ENHRY and CDR2 SYGVKD. V lost 3 bases and J lost 5; bases outside the gene matches: 15. CDR3 coding DNA: TGTGCCATCAGTGACTGGGCGGGAGCAGGTTTCAAGGAGACCCAGTACTTC. Translation: CAISDWAGAGFKETQYF.

In its sample, this clonotype was seen a few times. CDR3 amino acids: CASSHYRLADRSYNEQFF. The DNA of the CDR3 is TGTGCCAGCAGCCACTATAGGCTAGCGGACCGCTCCTACAATGAGCAGTTCTTC. The V and J genes are TRBV3-1 and TRBJ2-1; 7 nucleotides agree with TRBD2. The CDR3 contains 18 residues. Trimming cost V 3 bases and J 0 bases; bases outside gene matches: 11. Germline-derived CDR1 and CDR2 are LGHDT and YNNKEL (reference sequence).

This clonotype was seen at least ten times. The chain links TRBV28 to TRBJ2-1; D is ambiguous. CDR3 length: 14 residues. Germline-derived CDR1 and CDR2 are MDHEN and SYDVKM. V was cut by 5 bases and J by 7 bases, with 15 bases left in between. The CDR3 loop reads CASSGTRARNEQFF. The CDR3 DNA reads as TGTGCCAGCAGTGGCACCCGAGCACGGAATGAGCAGTTCTTC.

This clonotype was observed at least ten times. The V and J genes are TRBV10-3 and TRBJ2-1; 12 bases map to TRBD2. The CDR3 length is 15 residues. V gave up 8 bases and J gave up 8 bases; unmatched junction bases: 10. The germline CDR1 and CDR2 sequences are ENHRY and SYGVKD. The CDR3 region has the DNA TGTGCCATCTTCGAACCTAGCGGGAGGGCCTATGAGCAGTTCTTC. Its translation is CAIFEPSGRAYEQFF.

This sequence joins TRBV20-1 and TRBJ1-1; no definite D call. Trimming shortened V by 1 base and J by 10 bases, and 13 bases separated the two germline ends. The CDR3 is 12 residues long. Per germline, CDR1 DFQATT and CDR2 SNEGSKA (reference sequence). In nucleotides, the CDR3 is TGCAGTGCTAGAGCGGCTGGGGAGGGAGCTTTCTTT. This translates into CSARAAGEGAFF.

J is TRBJ2-4 and V is TRBV3-1; no definite D call. CDR3 length: 15 residues. V shed 0 bases and J shed 0 bases, with 6 bases lying between them. Germline V gene lookup returns CDR1 LGHDT and CDR2 YNNKEL (reference sequence). The CDR3: CASSQEVGAKNIQYF. CDR3 bases: TGTGCCAGCAGCCAAGAGGTGGGAGCCAAAAACATTCAGTACTTC.

This clonotype appeared a few times. V gene TRBV12-3 or TRBV12-4 combines with J gene TRBJ2-3; D remains ambiguous. The length of the CDR3 is 15 residues. With 3 bases removed from V and 2 bases from J, the gap between germline ends came to 12 bases. The CDR3 DNA sequence: TGTGCCAGCAGTTTTCGGGTGGACCTCACAGATACGCAGTATTTT. Protein product: CASSFRVDLTDTQYF.

V gene TRBV28 combines with J gene TRBJ1-1; 7 bases match TRBD1. The CDR3 covers 15 residues. Germline V gene data show CDR1 as MDHEN and CDR2 as SYDVKM. Trimming took 5 bases from V and 6 from J; bases not matched to a gene: 12. The CDR3 protein is CASSPAPRGVAEAFF. The CDR3 DNA is TGTGCCAGCAGTCCAGCCCCCAGGGGGGTGGCTGAAGCTTTCTTT.

The chain combines TRBV19 with TRBJ2-7; D ambiguous. The CDR3 consists of 13 residues. The germline CDR1 and CDR2 sequences are LNHDA and SQIVND (reference sequence). Trimming stripped 5 bases from V and 7 bases from J, with 15 bases between. CDR3 DNA sequence: TGTGCCAGTAGTCCCCTGAGGTTTAGGGAGCAGTACTTC. Translating it yields CASSPLRFREQYF.

This clonotype has at least ten counts. The rearrangement joins TRBV20-1 to TRBJ2-3, with 13 bases matching TRBD2. V was pared by 3 bases and J by 1 base, with 13 bases of the junction left unmatched. The V gene's germline CDR1 is DFQATT and CDR2 SNEGSKA (reference sequence). The CDR3 is 19 amino acids. CDR3 nucleotide sequence: TGCAGTGCTAGGGTAGGACTAGCGGGAGCCAGGAGAGGCACAGATACGCAGTATTTT. Its translation is CSARVGLAGARRGTDTQYF.

The J gene is TRBJ2-2, the V gene TRBV29-1, with 8 bases matching TRBD1. After removal of 2 bases from V and 0 bases from J, the junction contained 2 bases not matched to a gene. The CDR3 spans 15 residues. CDR1 and CDR2 from the germline V gene are SQVTM and ANQGSEA. This chain's CDR3 is CSVEQDRANTGELFF. In DNA form, the CDR3 reads TGCAGCGTTGAACAGGACAGGGCGAACACCGGGGAGCTGTTTTTT.

This clonotype occurred a few times. The chain carries TRBV7-9 and TRBJ2-5; 9 bases are a match to TRBD2. The CDR3 totals 16 residues. After removal of 7 bases from V and 3 bases from J, the junction contained 12 bases not matched to a gene. Per germline, CDR1 SEHNR and CDR2 FQNEAQ (reference sequence). The CDR3 DNA reads TGTGCCAGCAACCATCTTAGCGGGAGAGGGGAAGAGACCCAGTACTTC. Translation: CASNHLSGRGEETQYF.

The chain has TRBV20-1 and TRBJ2-5; D is possibly TRBD2 (5 bases). The length of the CDR3 is 13 residues. The germline V and J ends were trimmed by 5 bases and 2 bases, with 12 bases remaining between them. Looked up from germline, CDR1 is DFQATT and CDR2 is SNEGSKA (reference sequence). CDR3 in DNA: TGCAGTGCTTCTGAGGAGGCGCAAGAGACCCAGTACTTC. Amino acids: CSASEEAQETQYF.

This clonotype was found a few times. The chain couples TRBV20-1 to TRBJ1-1; perhaps TRBD1 as D (5 bases). The ends were cut back, 4 bases at V and 1 base at J, with 16 bases in the middle. This CDR3 is 15 amino acids long. Germline V gene sequence: CDR1 DFQATT, CDR2 SNEGSKA (reference sequence). The CDR3 region is CSANVPGPRNTEAFF. DNA for the CDR3: TGCAGTGCTAATGTTCCGGGGCCGAGGAACACTGAAGCTTTCTTT.

The rearrangement links TRBV5-6 to TRBJ2-1, with TRBD1 as a possible D gene (6 bases). CDR1 is SGHDT, CDR2 YYEEEE, per germline. CDR3 length: 17 residues. V was cut by 4 bases and J by 6 bases, with 23 bases left in between. The CDR3, as DNA: TGTGCCAGCAGCATCCAGCGGCTAGCAGGGGACCCCAATGAGCAGTTCTTC. Amino acid sequence: CASSIQRLAGDPNEQFF. The whole variable domain, remainder taken from reference TRBV5-6 and TRBJ2-1, is DAGVTQSPTHLIKTRGQQVTLRCSPKSGHDTVSWYQQALGQGPQFIFQYYEEEERQRGNFPDRFSGHQFPNYSSELNVNALLLGDSALYLCASSIQRLAGDPNEQFFGPGTRLTVL.

This clonotype was detected ten times or more. The CDR3 protein is CASSLDGQGYNEQFF. The CDR3 DNA sequence: TGCGCCAGCAGCTTGGATGGACAGGGATACAATGAGCAGTTCTTC. This sequence joins TRBV5-1 and TRBJ2-1; 8 nucleotides match TRBD1. The CDR3 extends over 15 amino acids. Unmatched junction bases numbered 3, after V lost 0 bases and J lost 4 bases. Germline values: CDR1 SGHRS, CDR2 YFSETQ.

This clonotype was counted at least ten times. The chain joins TRBV28 to TRBJ2-1; 10 nucleotides align to TRBD2. Germline V gives CDR1 MDHEN, CDR2 SYDVKM. Germline trimming cut 2 bases from V and 2 bases from J; bases unmatched to any gene: 3. The CDR3 has 16 residues. CDR3 sequence (DNA): TGTGCCAGCAGTTTACTAGCGGGAGCAACCTACAATGAGCAGTTCTTC. This encodes CASSLLAGATYNEQFF.

The chain uses TRBV20-1 and TRBJ2-1; 7 bases agree with TRBD2. Germline-derived CDR1 and CDR2 are DFQATT and SNEGSKA (reference sequence). The trim removed 3 bases at V and 2 bases at J, leaving 7 bases unmatched. The CDR3 covers 15 residues. Here the CDR3 DNA reads TGCAGTGCTAGGGGAGCGGGATCGGCCTACAATGAGCAGTTCTTC. Encoded protein: CSARGAGSAYNEQFF.